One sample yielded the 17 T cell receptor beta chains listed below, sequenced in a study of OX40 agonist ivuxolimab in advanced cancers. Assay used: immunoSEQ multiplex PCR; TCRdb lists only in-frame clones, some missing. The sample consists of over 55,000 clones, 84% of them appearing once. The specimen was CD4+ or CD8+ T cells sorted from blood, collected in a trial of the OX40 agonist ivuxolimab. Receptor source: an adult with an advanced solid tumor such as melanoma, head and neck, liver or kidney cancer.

In nucleotides, the CDR3 is TGTGCCAGCAGCCCCACCGGGTTGAGTCGTGAGCAGTACTTC. It yields the protein CASSPTGLSREQYF. This chain uses TRBV11-2 with TRBJ2-7; D is ambiguous. The CDR3 covers 14 residues. Germline-derived CDR1 and CDR2 are SGHAT and FQNNGV. Trimming removed 5 bases from V and 7 bases from J, with 18 bases in between.

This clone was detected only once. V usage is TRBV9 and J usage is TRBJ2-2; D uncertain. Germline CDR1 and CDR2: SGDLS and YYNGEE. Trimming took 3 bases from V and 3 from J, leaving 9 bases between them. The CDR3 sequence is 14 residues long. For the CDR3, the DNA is TGTGCCAGCAGCGCCCCCCCGGACACCGGGGAGCTGTTTTTT. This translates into CASSAPPDTGELFF.

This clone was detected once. The CDR3 protein is CASSQVQRQGSGPNYGYTF. In nucleotides, the CDR3 is TGTGCCAGCAGCCAAGTTCAGCGACAGGGAAGCGGGCCGAACTATGGCTACACCTTC. The chain joins TRBV4-2 to TRBJ1-2; 7 bases align to TRBD1. V lost 1 base and J lost 2; bases outside the gene matches: 16. This CDR3 has 19 amino acids. Germline assignment: CDR1 LGHNA and CDR2 YNFKEQ.

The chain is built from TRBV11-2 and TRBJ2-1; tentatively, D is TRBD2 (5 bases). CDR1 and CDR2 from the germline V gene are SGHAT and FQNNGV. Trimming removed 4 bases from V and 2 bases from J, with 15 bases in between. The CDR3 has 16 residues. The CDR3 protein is CASSSPRGPTYNEQFF. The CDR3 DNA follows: TGTGCCAGCAGCTCACCTCGAGGGCCAACCTACAATGAGCAGTTCTTC.

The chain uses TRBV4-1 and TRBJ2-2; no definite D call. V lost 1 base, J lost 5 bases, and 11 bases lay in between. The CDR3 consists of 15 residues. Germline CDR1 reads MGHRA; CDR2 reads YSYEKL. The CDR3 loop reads CASSQVDLATGELFF. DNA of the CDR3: TGCGCCAGCAGCCAAGTTGACCTCGCGACCGGGGAGCTGTTTTTT.

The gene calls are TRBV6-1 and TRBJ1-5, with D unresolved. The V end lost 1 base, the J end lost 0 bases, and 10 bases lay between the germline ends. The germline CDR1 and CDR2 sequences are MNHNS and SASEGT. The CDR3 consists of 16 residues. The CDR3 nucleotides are TGTGCCAGCAGTGAAGGGTCAGTGTATAGCAATCAGCCCCAGCATTTT. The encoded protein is CASSEGSVYSNQPQHF.

The CDR3 region is CASSPRVTTNEKLFF. CDR3 sequence (DNA): TGTGCCAGCAGCCCCAGGGTGACAACTAATGAAAAACTGTTTTTT. V usage is TRBV6-5 and J usage is TRBJ1-4; TRBD1 might be the D (5 bases). The CDR3 contains 15 residues. Germline V gives CDR1 MNHEY, CDR2 SVGAGI. Trimming left V 6 bases short and J 0 bases short, with 11 bases between.

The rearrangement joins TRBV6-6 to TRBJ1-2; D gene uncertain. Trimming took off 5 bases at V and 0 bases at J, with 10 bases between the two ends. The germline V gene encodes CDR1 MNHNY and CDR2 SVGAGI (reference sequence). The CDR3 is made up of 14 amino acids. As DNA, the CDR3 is TGTGCCAGCAGTCCAGGACGCTCTAACTATGGCTACACCTTC. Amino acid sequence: CASSPGRSNYGYTF.

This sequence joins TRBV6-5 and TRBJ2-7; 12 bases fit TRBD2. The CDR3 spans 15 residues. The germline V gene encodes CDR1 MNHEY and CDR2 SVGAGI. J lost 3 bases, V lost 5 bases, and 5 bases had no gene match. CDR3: CASSTSSGGGYEQYF. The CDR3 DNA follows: TGTGCCAGCAGTACGTCTAGCGGGGGGGGCTACGAGCAGTACTTC.

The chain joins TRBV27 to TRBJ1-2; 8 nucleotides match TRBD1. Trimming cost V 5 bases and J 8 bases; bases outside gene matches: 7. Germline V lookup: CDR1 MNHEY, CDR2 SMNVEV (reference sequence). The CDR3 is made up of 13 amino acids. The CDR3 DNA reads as TGTGCCAGCAGTAATAACAGGGGGAGCGGCTACACCTTC. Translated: CASSNNRGSGYTF.

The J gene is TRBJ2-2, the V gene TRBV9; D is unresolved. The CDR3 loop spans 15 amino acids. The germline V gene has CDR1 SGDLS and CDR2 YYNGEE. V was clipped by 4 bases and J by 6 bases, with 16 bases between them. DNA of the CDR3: TGTGCCAGCAGCCCCGTTTACAACCCAGCCGGGGAGCTGTTTTTT. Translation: CASSPVYNPAGELFF.

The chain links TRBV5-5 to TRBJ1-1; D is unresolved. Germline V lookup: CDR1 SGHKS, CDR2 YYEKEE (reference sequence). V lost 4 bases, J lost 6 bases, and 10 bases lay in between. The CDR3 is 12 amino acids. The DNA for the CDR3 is TGTGCCAGCAGCCAACGAACGGCTGAAGCTTTCTTT. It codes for CASSQRTAEAFF.

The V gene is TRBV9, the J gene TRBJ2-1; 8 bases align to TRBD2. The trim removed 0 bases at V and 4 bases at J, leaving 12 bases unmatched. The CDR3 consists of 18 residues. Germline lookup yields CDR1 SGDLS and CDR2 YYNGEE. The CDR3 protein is CASSVASRGAGVYNEQFF. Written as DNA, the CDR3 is TGTGCCAGCAGCGTAGCATCGCGTGGAGCGGGGGTTTACAATGAGCAGTTCTTC.

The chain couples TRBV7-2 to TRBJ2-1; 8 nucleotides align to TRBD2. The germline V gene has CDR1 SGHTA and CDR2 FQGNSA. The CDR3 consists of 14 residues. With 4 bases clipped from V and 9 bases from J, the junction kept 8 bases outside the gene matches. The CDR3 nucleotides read TGTGCCAGCAGCTCCGCGGGGGGCGGTTCTGAGCAGTTCTTC. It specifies CASSSAGGGSEQFF.

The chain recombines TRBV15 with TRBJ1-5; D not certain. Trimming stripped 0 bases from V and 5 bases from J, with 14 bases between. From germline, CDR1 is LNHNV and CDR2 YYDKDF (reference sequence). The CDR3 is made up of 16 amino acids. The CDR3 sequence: CATSRDWAVGDQPQHF. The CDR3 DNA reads TGTGCCACCAGCAGAGACTGGGCAGTTGGGGATCAGCCCCAGCATTTT.

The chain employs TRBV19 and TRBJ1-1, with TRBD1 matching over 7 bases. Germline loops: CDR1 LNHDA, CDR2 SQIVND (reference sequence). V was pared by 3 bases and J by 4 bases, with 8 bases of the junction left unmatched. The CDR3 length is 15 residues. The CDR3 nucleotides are TGTGCCAGTAGTATTTTCCCTAGACAGGGCACTGAAGCTTTCTTT. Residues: CASSIFPRQGTEAFF.

CDR3 sequence (DNA): TGCGCCAGCAGCCAGCCCGGGACAGGGGATGAGACCCAGTACTTC. Its translation: CASSQPGTGDETQYF. This chain joins TRBV4-1 and TRBJ2-5; 10 bases are shared with TRBD1. The V gene's germline CDR1 is MGHRA and CDR2 YSYEKL. V trimming: 3 bases; J trimming: 5 bases; junction bases outside the gene matches: 6. CDR3 size: 15 residues.